This TCR beta chain was profiled in a study of cytomegalovirus exposure and HLA in healthy donors. Study results and limitations: Later on, an analysis showed TCR association rates differing by HLA locus, with DRB1 the most and HLA-C the fewest.

The PCR contained 60 Vbeta and 13 Jbeta primers. Profiling relied on immunoSEQ multiplex PCR, and the TCRdb table lists in-frame clones only, not all of them. Of 100,000 to 150,000 clones listed, 60% to 75% are singletons. V was pared by 0 bases and J by 3 bases, with 12 bases between. The CDR3 sequence is 15 residues long. Germline V gene data show CDR1 as SGHTA and CDR2 as FQGNSA. Worth noting for this clone: Antigen: not known.

This chain uses TRBV7-2 with TRBJ2-7; TRBD2 might be the D (6 bases). This sequence originates from a woman aged 50 to 65 in good health and CMV-seropositive. Sequenced input: PBMCs. The CDR3 DNA is TGTGCCAGCAGCTTAGCGCGGGACGTCCGCTACGAGCAGTACTTC. Its protein is CASSLARDVRYEQYF.